This T cell receptor (beta chain) comes out of a study of cytotoxic CD8 clonotypes in ibrutinib-treated CLL. Method: immunoSEQ multiplex PCR; TCRdb's copy keeps in-frame clones and lacks some. The sample has approximately 80,000 clones, about 86% seen once. Germline trimming cut 3 bases from V and 6 bases from J; bases unmatched to any gene: 9. The CDR3 length is 16 residues. The germline CDR1 and CDR2 sequences are LGHNA and YSLEER. The sequencing used PBMCs, collected before ibrutinib treatment. The TCR originated in a human donor with chronic lymphocytic leukemia. The J gene is TRBJ2-1, the V gene TRBV4-3; 9 bases map to TRBD2. The CDR3 spells CASSQQGLAASNEQFF. The CDR3 nucleotides are TGCGCCAGCAGCCAGCAGGGACTAGCAGCCTCCAATGAGCAGTTCTTC.